This is a list of T cell receptor beta chains from one sample in a study of CD4 T cells in relation to SARS-CoV-2 and coronaviruses. The repertoire was sequenced with immunoSEQ multiplex PCR; TCRdb's copy has only in-frame clones and lacks some. The data hold more than 15,000 clones, with approximately 80% observed a single time. Antigen specificity for these receptors is unknown. Specimen: CD4+ T cells from PBMCs, cultured in vitro. Receptor source: a human donor in good health. The conserved cysteine and the conserved F or W are not part of the CDR3 here.

J,V,CDR3
TRBJ2-7,TRBV30,AWSVLYEQY
TRBJ2-7,TRBV9,ASSVDPGQGPYEQY
TRBJ1-1,TRBV5-6,ASSWGAALNTEAF
TRBJ1-1,TRBV19,ASSIRPLRGLNTEAF
TRBJ2-6,TRBV24-1,ATSGGQGGSGANVLT
TRBJ2-1,TRBV18,ASSAWGRDEQF
TRBJ2-7,TRBV7-2,ASSMGLAGAFGQY
TRBJ2-1,TRBV5-1,ASRPLAGSSYNEQF
TRBJ2-1,TRBV15,ATSREEAGSSYNEQF
TRBJ2-3,TRBV5-1,ASKLGVLAGANTDTQY
TRBJ1-1,TRBV5-1,ASSLGPKTEAF
TRBJ1-5,TRBV6-5,ASQTLNQPQH
TRBJ1-6,TRBV7-9,ASSLDRGGRGSPLH
TRBJ2-3,TRBV6-1,ASSEFSGTSFIRQY
TRBJ2-3,TRBV14,ASSYRLAGVGTQY
TRBJ2-7,TRBV6-1,ASSEASGRAGEQY
TRBJ2-7,TRBV5-1,ASSRAGPGQNPTEQY
TRBJ1-4,TRBV5-1,ASSWGGQGVDNEKLF
TRBJ1-5,TRBV10-2,ASSDDRGNQPQH
TRBJ2-1,TRBV6-4,ASSEDQYNEQF
TRBJ2-3,TRBV19,ASSSHRGADTQY
TRBJ2-7,TRBV7-9,ASSSRPGRYEQY
TRBJ2-7,TRBV6-6,ASSYPQGGGPEQY